Given below is one TCR beta chain in context. Its antigen is undetermined. The entry originates in a study of T cells in narcolepsy. Study-level background: Enrolled donors included narcolepsy type 1 or type 2 patients and healthy controls.

Germline CDR1 and CDR2: SGHTA and FQGNSA. Trimming shortened V by 5 bases and J by 2 bases, and 4 bases separated the two germline ends. The CDR3 has 12 residues. Assay: immunoSEQ multiplex PCR; the TCRdb copy retains only in-frame clones and omits some. The table has 6,500 to 8,500 clones, around 64% seen once. Study-wide findings and caveats: Reportedly, autoreactive clonotypes were serially detected in patients' blood but not controls'. HCRT-specific and TRIB2-specific autoreactive clonotypes appeared among same-patient CSF and blood CD4+ clonotypes.

V is TRBV7-2 and J is TRBJ2-1, with D unclear. The sequence came from a human donor with narcolepsy. Sequencing was done on a sample of CD45RA- memory CD8+ T cells from PBMCs. CDR3 residues: CASSRPYNEQFF. The CDR3 DNA follows: TGTGCCAGCAGCCGTCCCTACAATGAGCAGTTCTTC.